A selection of T cell receptor beta chains follows, all from one sample in a study of T cell repertoires in cytomegalovirus infection. Their recognized antigens are unknown. TCRdb itself ran the reads through MiXCR, one entry per CDR3 protein. Of 570,000 or so distinct CDR3 sequences in the sample, just under 40% were seen once. The sample consisted of cultured PBMCs, taken from culture after CMV antigen stimulation. Receptors were obtained from a human donor in good health (CMV status not recorded). Some clones in this sample may be carry-over from other donors' samples. CDR3s include the opening cysteine and the closing phenylalanine or tryptophan. Fields, in order: J gene, clone size, D gene, V gene, CDR3 DNA, CDR3 protein. A D gene is named only where the DNA matches it firmly. Some rows have no size entry. The others give once, few or many, or a class for an expanded clone.

J: TRBJ1-1
size: NA
D: NA
V: TRBV6-2/TRBV6-3
DNA: TGTGCCAGCAGTTACCCCCGGACAGTGAACACTGAAGCTTTCTTT
CDR3: CASSYPRTVNTEAFF

J: TRBJ1-5
size: few
D: TRBD1
V: TRBV19
DNA: TGTGCCAGTAGTCCGTTAGGACAGGGGCGTGATCAGCCCCAGCATTTT
CDR3: CASSPLGQGRDQPQHF

J: TRBJ1-2
size: NA
D: TRBD1
V: TRBV7-2
DNA: TGTGCCAGCAGCTTAGGTGGGACAGACTATGGCTACACCTTC
CDR3: CASSLGGTDYGYTF

J: TRBJ1-6
size: NA
D: TRBD1
V: TRBV4-3
DNA: TGCGCCAGCAGCCGGACAGGCCACCAACCCGGGACCCTCCACTTT
CDR3: CASSRTGHQPGTLHF

J: TRBJ2-2
size: many
D: NA
V: TRBV5-4
DNA: TGTGCCAGCAGCTCCTCGGGACTTAACACCGGGGAGCTGTTTTTT
CDR3: CASSSSGLNTGELFF

J: TRBJ1-2
size: few
D: NA
V: TRBV6-1
DNA: TGTGCCAGCAGAGTTGGACGTTCCGACGGCTACACCTTC
CDR3: CASRVGRSDGYTF

J: TRBJ1-6
size: few
D: NA
V: TRBV5-1
DNA: TGCGCCAGCAGCTCGGAGGGGGGGCGCCTGCATAATTCACCCCTCCACTTT
CDR3: CASSSEGGRLHNSPLHF

J: TRBJ2-2
size: NA
D: NA
V: TRBV7-2
DNA: TGTGCCAGCAGCTTAGTGGCAGGGATGGACACCGGGGAGCTGTTTTTT
CDR3: CASSLVAGMDTGELFF

J: TRBJ2-1
size: NA
D: TRBD2
V: TRBV7-8
DNA: TGTGCCAGCAGCTTAGCGAGGCTAGCGGGGAGTAGGTACAATGAGCAGTTCTTC
CDR3: CASSLARLAGSRYNEQFF

J: TRBJ2-1
size: NA
D: NA
V: TRBV5-4
DNA: TGTGCCAGCAGCCGGGGCGGGGGCCTTAGCTCCTACAATGAGCAGTTCTTC
CDR3: CASSRGGGLSSYNEQFF

J: TRBJ1-4
size: NA
D: NA
V: TRBV18
DNA: TGTGCCAGCTCACCGTGGGGTCATGAAAAACTGTTTTTT
CDR3: CASSPWGHEKLFF

J: TRBJ2-1
size: few
D: NA
V: TRBV6-2/TRBV6-3
DNA: TGTGCCAGCAGTTACTCAAGGGGGGGCAATGAGCAGTTCTTC
CDR3: CASSYSRGGNEQFF

J: TRBJ1-1
size: NA
D: TRBD1
V: TRBV7-9
DNA: TGTGCCAGCAGCGAACAACAGGGGGCGAACACTGAAGCTTTCTTT
CDR3: CASSEQQGANTEAFF

J: TRBJ2-1
size: NA
D: NA
V: TRBV19
DNA: TGTGCCAGTAGAGGACACAGACTAACCTACAATGAGCAGTTCTTC
CDR3: CASRGHRLTYNEQFF

J: TRBJ2-5
size: NA
D: NA
V: TRBV28
DNA: TGTGCCAGCAGCCCCCCGGGGTTCCAGCTCAGGGAGACCCAGTACTTC
CDR3: CASSPPGFQLRETQYF

J: TRBJ1-1
size: few
D: TRBD1
V: TRBV19
DNA: TGTGCCAGTACACGTCAGGGGGCTGGAGCCGGTGAAGCTTTCTTT
CDR3: CASTRQGAGAGEAFF

J: TRBJ2-1
size: NA
D: TRBD2
V: TRBV6-2/TRBV6-3
DNA: TGTGCCAGCAGTTCCGGTATGGGGATAGCGGGGTACAATGAGCAGTTCTTC
CDR3: CASSSGMGIAGYNEQFF

J: TRBJ1-2
size: few
D: NA
V: TRBV7-2
DNA: TGTGCCAGCAGCTTGGTGAGGGGGAACTATGGCTACACCTTC
CDR3: CASSLVRGNYGYTF

J: TRBJ2-3
size: few
D: NA
V: TRBV12-3/TRBV12-4
DNA: TGTGCCAGCAGTTTTAGCAATGGCCCAGATACGCAGTATTTT
CDR3: CASSFSNGPDTQYF

J: TRBJ2-3
size: few
D: NA
V: TRBV4-1
DNA: TGCGCCAGCAGCCAAGCTTGGCGGATTAGCACAGATACGCAGTATTTT
CDR3: CASSQAWRISTDTQYF

J: TRBJ2-7
size: NA
D: NA
V: TRBV2
DNA: TGTGCCAGCAGTGATATTGCCCGGCTAGTCTACGAGCAGTACTTC
CDR3: CASSDIARLVYEQYF